This T cell receptor beta chain originates from a study of shared clonotypes between healthy human individuals. Study findings and constraints: Some naive CD4 clonotypes, around 5%, turned up in common across several donors. Generally, estimated richness proved larger in naive subsets than it did in memory subsets.

The protocol was immunoSEQ multiplex PCR, while the TCRdb copy is restricted to in-frame clones and leaves out a portion. The table has roughly 2.5 million clones, more than 80% seen once. This clone has more than one count but fewer than ten. Its antigen is not known. Looked up from germline, CDR1 is SEHNR and CDR2 is FQNEAQ (reference sequence). The ends were cut back, 4 bases at V and 0 bases at J, with 15 bases in the middle. The CDR3 extends over 16 amino acids. The sequence came from a man aged 18 to 35 in good health. Material for sequencing was naive CD4+ T cells sorted from blood. Subset given: CD45RA+ positively selected. This chain links TRBV7-9 with TRBJ1-1; D remains unclear. CDR3 region: CASSSPGLWMNTEAFF. As DNA, the CDR3 is TGTGCCAGCAGCTCCCCGGGCCTGTGGATGAACACTGAAGCTTTCTTT. Based on the CDR3 plus reference TRBV7-9 and TRBJ1-1, the full variable domain is DTGVSQNPRHKITKRGQNVTFRCDPISEHNRLYWYRQTLGQGPEFLTYFQNEAQLEKSRLLSDRFSAERPKGSFSTLEIQRTEQGDSAMYLCASSSPGLWMNTEAFFGQGTRLTVV.